The 28 T cell receptor beta chains below come from one sample, sequenced in a study of blood T cell repertoires in COVID-19 (dated by TCRdb to about 2020). Libraries were constructed by the immunoSEQ multiplex PCR assay. The clones in this table, taken by TCRdb from immuneACCESS, are in-frame only. Not every clone is retained; where verified, under half of the shortfall comes from an unresolved V gene, and the cause of the rest is unknown. In all, the sample holds around 280,000 clones, and 90% of those were seen once. The ten largest make up 1.5% to 2% of the sample. The sequenced sample was PBMCs or T cells enriched from blood (not recorded which). These receptors came from a woman between 18 and 29 years old with acute COVID-19.

This CDR3 is CASSFPGTGVSGNTIYF. CDR3 coding DNA: TGTGCCAGCAGCTTTCCCGGGACAGGGGTCTCTGGAAACACCATATATTTT. The rearrangement uses TRBV5-4 and TRBJ1-3; 10 nucleotides line up with TRBD1. The V gene end was trimmed by 2 bases and the J gene end by 0 bases; junction bases not matched to a gene: 5. The CDR3 is made up of 17 amino acids. The germline V gene has CDR1 SGHNT and CDR2 YYREEE (reference sequence).

V gene TRBV14 combines with J gene TRBJ2-3; the match to TRBD2 covers 13 bases. The germline CDR1 and CDR2 sequences are SGHDN and FVKESK. CDR3 size: 18 residues. Germline trimming cut 5 bases from V and 0 bases from J; bases unmatched to any gene: 8. CDR3 DNA: TGTGCCAGCAGCTTCGGACTAGCGGGAGATACTAGCACAGATACGCAGTATTTT. It is translated as CASSFGLAGDTSTDTQYF. The full variable domain, its missing parts supplied by reference TRBV14 and TRBJ2-3, is EAGVTQFPSHSVIEKGQTVTLRCDPISGHDNLYWYRRVMGKEIKFLLHFVKESKQDESGMPNNRFLAERTGGTYSTLKVQPAELEDSGVYFCASSFGLAGDTSTDTQYFGPGTRLTVL.

In its sample, this clone was seen once. The chain joins TRBV15 to TRBJ1-2; 9 bases match TRBD1. This CDR3 region has 15 residues. Germline loops: CDR1 LNHNV, CDR2 YYDKDF (reference sequence). Trimming at V came to 5 bases and at J to 4 bases, leaving 8 bases not matched to a gene. As DNA, the CDR3 is TGTGCCACCAGCGCACCGGGACAGGGTTTCTATGGCTACACCTTC. This gives the protein CATSAPGQGFYGYTF.

The chain links TRBV11-3 to TRBJ2-2; no clear D gene. CDR1 and CDR2 from the germline V gene are SGHNT and YENEEA. This CDR3 contains 15 residues. V lost 1 base and J lost 2, with 8 bases in between. The chain's CDR3 is CASSLGAYNTGELFF. Here the CDR3 DNA reads TGTGCCAGCAGCTTAGGGGCATACAACACCGGGGAGCTGTTTTTT.

J is TRBJ2-3 and V is TRBV24-1; 9 bases match TRBD2. V dropped 4 bases and J dropped 7; count of bases not matched to a gene: 11. CDR1 and CDR2 (germline): KGHDR, SFDVKD. The CDR3 extends over 16 amino acids. Here the CDR3 DNA reads TGTGCCACCAGTGAGAGTTGGCGGGAGGGACAATATACGCAGTATTTT. Amino acids: CATSESWREGQYTQYF.

The rearrangement joins TRBV19 to TRBJ1-3; D possibly corresponds to TRBD1 (6 bases). Germline assignment: CDR1 LNHDA and CDR2 SQIVND (reference sequence). The CDR3 has 15 residues. Trimming cost V 6 bases and J 0 bases, with 12 bases left between them. CDR3 sequence (DNA): TGTGCCAGTAGATACGGACAGCACTCTGGAAACACCATATATTTT. Protein: CASRYGQHSGNTIYF.

The CDR3 DNA is TGCGCCAGCAGCCAAGAGGCAGGGCCCTCCTACGAGCAGTACTTC. Translating it yields CASSQEAGPSYEQYF. The chain carries TRBV4-1 and TRBJ2-7, with D possibly TRBD1 on 5 matching bases. The ends were cut back, 0 bases at V and 0 bases at J, with 9 bases in the middle. The germline CDR1 and CDR2 sequences are MGHRA and YSYEKL. The CDR3 length is 15 residues.

V and J are TRBV5-1 and TRBJ2-5; D is possibly TRBD1 (5 bases). The CDR3 has 13 amino acids. Germline V lookup: CDR1 SGHRS, CDR2 YFSETQ. Trimming cost V 0 bases and J 5 bases, with 8 bases left between them. This chain's CDR3 is CASSLGNRETQYF. DNA of the CDR3: TGCGCCAGCAGCTTGGGCAACAGGGAGACCCAGTACTTC. Full variable domain (outside the CDR3, taken from reference TRBV5-1 and TRBJ2-5): KAGVTQTPRYLIKTRGQQVTLSCSPISGHRSVSWYQQTPGQGLQFLFEYFSETQRNKGNFPGRFSGRQFSNSRSEMNVSTLELGDSALYLCASSLGNRETQYFGPGTRLLVL.

Details on this clone: This CDR3 is also generated by other DNA sequences in the sample. The gene calls are TRBV7-9 and TRBJ1-3; the match to TRBD1 covers 11 bases. Germline V gene data show CDR1 as SEHNR and CDR2 as FQNEAQ (reference sequence). The length of the CDR3 is 15 residues. Trimming at V came to 5 bases and at J to 4 bases, leaving 4 bases not matched to a gene. CDR3 sequence reads: CASSRTGGAGNTIYF. CDR3 in DNA: TGTGCCAGCAGCCGGACAGGGGGCGCGGGAAACACCATATATTTT.

The V and J genes are TRBV6-6 and TRBJ1-5; perhaps TRBD1 as D (5 bases). Trimming removed 2 bases at V and 6 bases at J, with 8 bases between. The CDR3 covers 13 residues. Germline CDR1 reads MNHNY; CDR2 reads SVGAGI (reference sequence). The CDR3 reads CASSYLGRQPQHF. CDR3 bases: TGTGCCAGCAGTTACCTGGGGCGTCAGCCCCAGCATTTT.

The chain employs TRBV19 and TRBJ1-3; a possible D gene is TRBD1 (5 bases). This CDR3 comprises 15 residues. Trimming stripped 6 bases from V and 1 base from J, with 13 bases between. Looked up from germline, CDR1 is LNHDA and CDR2 is SQIVND (reference sequence). The CDR3 bases are TGTGCCAGTAGCGACAGTGGTTCATCTGGAAACACCATATATTTT. This gives the protein CASSDSGSSGNTIYF.

V usage is TRBV5-1 and J usage is TRBJ2-5; 7 bases match TRBD1. CDR3 length equals 13 residues. In germline, CDR1 is SGHRS, CDR2 YFSETQ. The ends lost 4 bases at V and 11 bases at J; junction bases unmatched: 11. The CDR3 region has the DNA TGCGCCAGCAGCCTAGGACAGGTCCCCGGTCAGTACTTC. Protein sequence: CASSLGQVPGQYF.

This chain uses TRBV5-5 with TRBJ2-2, with 12 bases fitting TRBD1. Germline CDR1 and CDR2: SGHKS and YYEKEE (reference sequence). The CDR3 is 17 amino acids. V gave up 4 bases and J gave up 7 bases; unmatched junction bases: 11. CDR3: CASSMSTGQGAVGELFF. CDR3 nucleotide sequence: TGTGCCAGCAGCATGTCGACGGGACAGGGGGCGGTCGGGGAGCTGTTTTTT.

This clone was recorded only once. The chain carries TRBV28 and TRBJ2-5; maybe TRBD1 (6 bases). This CDR3 is built from 13 residues. Germline V lookup: CDR1 MDHEN, CDR2 SYDVKM. V lost 8 bases and J lost 4, with 14 bases in between. The CDR3 DNA reads TGTGCCAGCGGAAACCAGGGGCGAGAGACCCAGTACTTC. Encoded protein: CASGNQGRETQYF. The entire variable domain, with the rest obtained from reference TRBV28 and TRBJ2-5, is as follows: DVKVTQSSRYLVKRTGEKVFLECVQDMDHENMFWYRQDPGLGLRLIYFSYDVKMKEKGDIPEGYSVSREKKERFSLILESASTNQTSMYLCASGNQGRETQYFGPGTRLLVL.

The chain combines TRBV7-9 with TRBJ2-7; 10 bases agree with TRBD2. Looked up from germline, CDR1 is SEHNR and CDR2 is FQNEAQ (reference sequence). The CDR3 covers 15 residues. Germline trimming cut 5 bases from V and 2 bases from J; bases unmatched to any gene: 6. CDR3 sequence (DNA): TGTGCCAGCAGCCCCCAAGCGGGAGGGCCCTACGAGCAGTACTTC. This codes for CASSPQAGGPYEQYF.

The chain combines TRBV7-9 with TRBJ1-6, with unresolved D. V lost 5 bases and J lost 10, with 15 bases in between. The CDR3 length is 14 residues. Germline V gene sequence: CDR1 SEHNR, CDR2 FQNEAQ (reference sequence). CDR3 protein: CASSRGTLSSPLHF. CDR3 nucleotides: TGTGCCAGCAGCCGAGGAACGTTGAGCTCACCCCTCCACTTT.

This chain joins TRBV6-2 or TRBV6-3 and TRBJ2-1; D might be TRBD2 (5 bases). Deletions cut 6 bases from V and 0 bases from J, with 18 bases between. There are 17 residues in the CDR3. Germline V gene lookup returns CDR1 MNHEY and CDR2 SVGEGT. This chain's CDR3 is CASSILGVRSSYNEQFF. The CDR3, as DNA: TGTGCCAGCAGCATCCTCGGGGTTCGGAGCTCCTACAATGAGCAGTTCTTC.

The chain employs TRBV30 and TRBJ2-1; the D is unclear. The CDR3 totals 14 residues. Germline V gene data show CDR1 as GTSNPN and CDR2 as SVGIG (reference sequence). V shed 2 bases and J shed 0 bases, with 8 bases lying between them. The CDR3 DNA sequence: TGTGCCTGGAGTTGGGCAAGCTCCTACAATGAGCAGTTCTTC. This codes for CAWSWASSYNEQFF.

The chain links TRBV28 to TRBJ2-4; perhaps TRBD1 as D (6 bases). V lost 6 bases and J 0 bases, leaving 15 bases between the germline ends. This CDR3 contains 16 residues. Germline CDR1 MDHEN, CDR2 SYDVKM. Here the CDR3 DNA reads TGTGCCAGCAGCACCAGGACAGTTCTAGCCAAAAACATTCAGTACTTC. Translating gives CASSTRTVLAKNIQYF.

This clone came up a few times. The chain links TRBV5-4 to TRBJ1-3, with a tentative D call TRBD1 (5 bases). The CDR3 contains 14 residues. Germline assignment: CDR1 SGHNT and CDR2 YYREEE (reference sequence). Trimming left V 1 base short and J 1 base short, with 6 bases between. The CDR3, as DNA: TGTGCCAGCAGCTTGAAGGGGTCTGGAAACACCATATATTTT. This translates into CASSLKGSGNTIYF.

The V gene is TRBV4-1, the J gene TRBJ2-4; TRBD1 aligns across 11 bases. The V gene end was trimmed by 1 base and the J gene end by 11 bases; junction bases not matched to a gene: 7. The CDR3 is 15 residues long. Germline V lookup: CDR1 MGHRA, CDR2 YSYEKL. CDR3 region: CASSQAGTGGSLQYF. Here the CDR3 DNA reads TGCGCCAGCAGCCAAGCCGGGACAGGGGGGTCACTTCAGTACTTC.

V gene TRBV11-2 combines with J gene TRBJ1-1, with a weak D call TRBD1 (6 bases). There are 15 residues in the CDR3. CDR1 and CDR2 from the germline V gene are SGHAT and FQNNGV. Trimming removed 4 bases from V and 6 bases from J, with 18 bases in between. The chain's CDR3 is CASSSRQAGQSEAFF. CDR3 bases: TGTGCCAGCAGCTCTCGACAGGCCGGACAATCTGAAGCTTTCTTT.

The CDR3 is CASSPGGGRGQETQYF. The CDR3 DNA reads TGTGCCAGCAGCCCCGGTGGCGGGAGGGGCCAAGAGACCCAGTACTTC. The V gene is TRBV5-4, the J gene TRBJ2-5, with 9 positions matching TRBD2. Losses at the gene ends were 4 bases for V and 1 base for J; bases not matched to a gene: 8. Germline V gene sequence: CDR1 SGHNT, CDR2 YYREEE (reference sequence). The CDR3 is 16 amino acids. The full variable domain, completed using reference TRBV5-4 and TRBJ2-5, is ETGVTQSPTHLIKTRGQQVTLRCSSQSGHNTVSWYQQALGQGPQFIFQYYREEENGRGNFPPRFSGLQFPNYSSELNVNALELDDSALYLCASSPGGGRGQETQYFGPGTRLLVL.

The genes are TRBV7-8 and TRBJ2-7; 10 bases fit TRBD1. The V and J ends lost 3 bases and 3 bases, in that order; junction bases with no gene match: 2. The CDR3 has 14 amino acids. Germline lookup yields CDR1 SGHVS and CDR2 FQNEAQ. CDR3 sequence (DNA): TGTGCCAGCAGCTTTGACAGGGGGCACTACGAGCAGTACTTC. It specifies CASSFDRGHYEQYF.

This clone was picked up one time. The rearrangement joins TRBV7-9 to TRBJ2-5; 9 bases line up with TRBD1. The CDR3 runs 16 residues. V lost 4 bases, J lost 2 bases, and 8 bases stayed unmatched. The germline gives CDR1 SEHNR, CDR2 FQNEAQ (reference sequence). This CDR3 is CASSSHRDRAQETQYF. DNA of the CDR3: TGTGCCAGCAGCTCACACCGGGACAGGGCTCAAGAGACCCAGTACTTC.

V gene TRBV4-3 combines with J gene TRBJ2-1; TRBD2 matches at 9 bases. CDR3 length equals 17 residues. Germline assignment: CDR1 LGHNA and CDR2 YSLEER. Trimming took 0 bases from V and 7 from J; bases not matched to a gene: 10. CDR3 protein: CASSQEFLAGSGNEQFF. The CDR3 region has the DNA TGCGCCAGCAGCCAAGAGTTCCTAGCGGGGTCTGGTAATGAGCAGTTCTTC.

The chain joins TRBV19 to TRBJ1-3, with 7 bases identical to TRBD1. Germline-derived CDR1 and CDR2 are LNHDA and SQIVND (reference sequence). After removal of 6 bases from V and 0 bases from J, the junction contained 14 bases not matched to a gene. There are 18 residues in the CDR3. CDR3 nucleotides: TGTGCCAGTAGCTCCCCCCCAACAGGGGTAGTCTCTGGAAACACCATATATTTT. It is translated as CASSSPPTGVVSGNTIYF.

The chain joins TRBV7-9 to TRBJ2-7; 11 nucleotides agree with TRBD2. Looked up from germline, CDR1 is SEHNR and CDR2 is FQNEAQ (reference sequence). The CDR3 sequence is 15 residues long. Trimming took 4 bases from V and 7 from J; bases not matched to a gene: 9. CDR3 residues: CASSSVAGGLVEQYF. CDR3 nucleotide sequence: TGTGCCAGCAGCTCAGTAGCGGGAGGGCTTGTTGAGCAGTACTTC.